The 5 T cell receptor beta chains below all came from one sample that was sequenced in a study of blood T cell repertoires in COVID-19. Repertoires were generated with immunoSEQ multiplex PCR, while TCRdb's copy carries only in-frame clones and drops some. Of approximately 300,000 clones detected, approximately 89% appear once; the ten largest clones hold 1.5% to 2%. The source material was peripheral blood. Receptors were obtained from a woman in her twenties or thirties with COVID-19, enrolled during active disease.

V is TRBV21-1 and J is TRBJ1-1; the D call of TRBD1 is as the table states it, not checked on the DNA. TRBV21-1 has pseudogene status. The CDR3 runs 13 residues. The CDR3 protein is CASGRWANTEAFF. DNA for the CDR3: TGTGCCAGCGGCAGGTGGGCGAACACTGAAGCTTTCTTT.

The rearrangement uses TRBV30 and TRBJ2-5; 12 bases are a match to TRBD2. V lost 1 base, J lost 5 bases, and 2 bases stayed unmatched. This CDR3 is built from 14 residues. Germline values: CDR1 GTSNPN, CDR2 SVGIG (reference sequence). CDR3 bases: TGTGCCTGGAGTGGGACTAGCGGGGTTGAGACCCAGTACTTC. It translates to CAWSGTSGVETQYF.

The chain couples TRBV6-5 to TRBJ2-7, with a tentative D call TRBD1 (5 bases). Trimming shortened V by 7 bases and J by 2 bases, and 15 bases separated the two germline ends. In germline, CDR1 is MNHEY, CDR2 SVGAGI. This CDR3 is built from 14 residues. The DNA of the CDR3 is TGTGCCAGCACTAGGGGCCCGGAGACCTACGAGCAGTACTTC. The encoded protein is CASTRGPETYEQYF.

The chain joins TRBV4-3 to TRBJ1-1; D is possibly TRBD1 (6 bases). This CDR3 comprises 15 residues. V dropped 1 base and J dropped 1 base, with 10 bases sitting between them. Germline V lookup: CDR1 LGHNA, CDR2 YSLEER. Written as DNA, the CDR3 is TGCGCCAGCAGCCAAGGCCCGACAGGGAACACTGAAGCTTTCTTT. This translates into CASSQGPTGNTEAFF.

CDR3 protein: CASSIVPWAASGNTIYF. CDR3 nucleotide sequence: TGTGCCAGTAGTATAGTCCCCTGGGCAGCCTCTGGAAACACCATATATTTT. The chain recombines TRBV19 with TRBJ1-3; D not certain. CDR3 length: 17 amino acids. V lost 1 base and J 0 bases, leaving 13 bases between the germline ends. Germline V CDR1 and CDR2: LNHDA, SQIVND (reference sequence).